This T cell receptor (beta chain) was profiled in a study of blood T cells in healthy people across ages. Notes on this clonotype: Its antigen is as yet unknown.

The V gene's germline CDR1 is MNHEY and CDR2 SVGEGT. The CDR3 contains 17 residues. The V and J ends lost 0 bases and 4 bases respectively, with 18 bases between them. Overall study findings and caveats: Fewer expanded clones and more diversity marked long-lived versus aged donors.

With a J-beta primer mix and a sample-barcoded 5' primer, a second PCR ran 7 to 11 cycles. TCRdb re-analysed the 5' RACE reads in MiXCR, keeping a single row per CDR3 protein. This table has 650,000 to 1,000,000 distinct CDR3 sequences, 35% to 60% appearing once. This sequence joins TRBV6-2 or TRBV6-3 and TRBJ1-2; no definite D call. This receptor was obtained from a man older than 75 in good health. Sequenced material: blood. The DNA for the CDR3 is TGTGCCAGCAGTTACTCGAGGGCATCGGGTTTAGGCTATGGCTACACCTTC. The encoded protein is CASSYSRASGLGYGYTF.